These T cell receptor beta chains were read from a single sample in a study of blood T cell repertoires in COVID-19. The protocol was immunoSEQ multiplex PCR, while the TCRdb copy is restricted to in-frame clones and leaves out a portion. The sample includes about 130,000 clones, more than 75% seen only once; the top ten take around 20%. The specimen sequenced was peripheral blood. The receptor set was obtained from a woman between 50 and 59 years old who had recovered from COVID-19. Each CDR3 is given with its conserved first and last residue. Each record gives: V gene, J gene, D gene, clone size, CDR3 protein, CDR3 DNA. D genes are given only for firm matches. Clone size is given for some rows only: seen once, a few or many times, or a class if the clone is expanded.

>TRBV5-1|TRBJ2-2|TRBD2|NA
CASRTSGGKLGELFF
TGCGCCAGCAGAACCTCGGGGGGGAAGCTCGGGGAGCTGTTTTTT
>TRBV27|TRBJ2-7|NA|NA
CASSSGPNYEQYF
TGTGCCAGCAGTAGCGGACCTAACTACGAGCAGTACTTC
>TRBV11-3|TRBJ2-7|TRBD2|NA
CASSLVSSGTSYEQYF
TGTGCCAGCAGCTTAGTTAGTAGCGGGACATCCTACGAGCAGTACTTC
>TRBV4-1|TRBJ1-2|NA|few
CASSLRDSNYGYTF
TGCGCCAGCAGCTTGCGGGACTCCAACTATGGCTACACCTTC
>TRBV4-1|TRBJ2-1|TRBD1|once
CASRNHRDRGHNEQFF
TGCGCCAGCCGAAACCATCGGGACAGGGGACACAATGAGCAGTTCTTC
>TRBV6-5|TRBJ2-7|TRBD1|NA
CASFGPGQGNEQYF
TGTGCCAGTTTTGGGCCGGGACAGGGGAACGAGCAGTACTTC
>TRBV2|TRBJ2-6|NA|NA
CASSPQGPGEANVLTF
TGTGCCAGCAGTCCCCAAGGGCCAGGGGAGGCCAACGTCCTGACTTTC
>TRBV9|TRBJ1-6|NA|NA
CASSTTAAGNSPLHF
TGTGCCAGCAGTACCACGGCGGCCGGGAATTCACCCCTCCACTTT
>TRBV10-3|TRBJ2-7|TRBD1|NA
CATGTGAYEQYF
TGTGCCACCGGGACAGGGGCCTACGAGCAGTACTTC
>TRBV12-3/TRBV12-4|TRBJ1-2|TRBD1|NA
CASSPWDSYGYTF
TGTGCCAGCAGTCCCTGGGACAGCTATGGCTACACCTTC
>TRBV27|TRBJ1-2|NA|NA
CASSLSPGKSYGYTF
TGTGCCAGCAGTTTATCACCCGGGAAGTCCTATGGCTACACCTTC
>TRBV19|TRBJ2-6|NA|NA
CASRPRGAGANVLTF
TGTGCCAGTAGGCCCAGGGGTGCTGGGGCCAACGTCCTGACTTTC
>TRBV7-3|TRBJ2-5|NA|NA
CASSPGQGMILNF
TGTGCCAGCAGCCCTGGGCAGGGTATGATCCTTAACTTC
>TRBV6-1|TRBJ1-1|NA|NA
CASSEYEATEAFF
TGTGCCAGCAGTGAATATGAGGCCACTGAAGCTTTCTTT
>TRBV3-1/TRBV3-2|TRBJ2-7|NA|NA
CASSQALYEQYF
TGTGCCAGCAGCCAAGCCCTCTACGAGCAGTACTTC
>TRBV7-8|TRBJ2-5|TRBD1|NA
CASSRDRETQYF
TGTGCCAGCAGCCGGGACAGGGAGACCCAGTACTTC
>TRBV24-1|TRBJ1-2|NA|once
CATTKLPGQTNYGYTF
TGTGCCACAACCAAACTCCCAGGACAGACTAACTATGGCTACACCTTC
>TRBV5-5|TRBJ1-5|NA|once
CASSLSSGFLYSNQPQHF
TGTGCCAGCAGCTTGAGCTCGGGGTTCCTTTATAGCAATCAGCCCCAGCATTTT
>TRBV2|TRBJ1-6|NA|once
CASRAGRMNSPLHF
TGTGCCAGCAGGGCGGGGCGCATGAATTCACCCCTCCACTTT
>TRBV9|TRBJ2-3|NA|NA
CASSVVGAADTQYF
TGTGCCAGCAGCGTAGTAGGGGCTGCAGATACGCAGTATTTT
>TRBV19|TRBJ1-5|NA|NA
CASTGQRNSNQPQHF
TGTGCCAGTACCGGACAGAGAAATAGCAATCAGCCCCAGCATTTT
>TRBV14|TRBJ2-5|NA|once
CASKPTGSEETQYF
TGTGCCAGCAAACCGACAGGCTCGGAGGAGACCCAGTACTTC
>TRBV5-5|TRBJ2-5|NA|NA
CASSMQAQETQYF
TGTGCCAGCAGCATGCAGGCCCAAGAGACCCAGTACTTC
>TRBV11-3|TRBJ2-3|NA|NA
CASSPGLFTDTQYF
TGTGCCAGCAGCCCCGGACTGTTCACAGATACGCAGTATTTT
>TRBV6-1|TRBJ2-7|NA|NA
CASSEEGGVGQYF
TGTGCCAGCAGTGAAGAAGGCGGAGTCGGGCAGTACTTC
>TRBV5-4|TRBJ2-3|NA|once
CASLATPSETDTQYF
TGTGCCAGCCTAGCTACCCCCTCTGAGACAGATACGCAGTATTTT
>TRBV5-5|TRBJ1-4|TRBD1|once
CASSSGQAFEKLFF
TGTGCCAGCAGCTCAGGACAGGCTTTTGAAAAACTGTTTTTT
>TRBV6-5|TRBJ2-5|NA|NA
CASSKRGLQETQYF
TGTGCCAGCAGTAAAAGAGGGCTACAAGAGACCCAGTACTTC
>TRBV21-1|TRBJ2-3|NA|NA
CASSKECPQGTHLRPGQYF
TGTGCCAGCAGCAAAGAATGTCCGCAGGGGACGCATTTGCGGCCGGGGCAGTATTTT
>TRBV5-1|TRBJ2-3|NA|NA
CASSLVGGTSTDTQYF
TGCGCCAGCAGCTTGGTTGGGGGGACTAGCACAGATACGCAGTATTTT
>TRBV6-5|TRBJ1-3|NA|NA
CASNPAAGNTIYF
TGTGCCAGCAACCCGGCGGCTGGAAACACCATATATTTT
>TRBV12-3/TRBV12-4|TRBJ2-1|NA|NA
CASSRRGFNEQFF
TGTGCCAGCAGCCGTCGAGGTTTCAATGAGCAGTTCTTC
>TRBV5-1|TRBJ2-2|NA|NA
CASSLVAGNTGELFF
TGCGCCAGCAGCTTGGTTGCGGGAAACACCGGGGAGCTGTTTTTT
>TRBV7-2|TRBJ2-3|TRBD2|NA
CASSPGTSGSADTQYF
TGTGCCAGCAGCCCAGGGACTAGCGGGAGCGCAGATACGCAGTATTTT
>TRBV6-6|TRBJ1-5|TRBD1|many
CASRPRGQGSNQPQHF
TGTGCCAGCAGGCCCCGGGGACAGGGATCCAATCAGCCCCAGCATTTT
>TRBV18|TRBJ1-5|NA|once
CASSLDMNQPQHF
TGTGCCAGCTCACTGGACATGAATCAGCCCCAGCATTTT
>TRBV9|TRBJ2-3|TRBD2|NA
CASSVGLAGGEDTQYF
TGTGCCAGCAGCGTAGGACTAGCGGGAGGGGAGGATACGCAGTATTTT
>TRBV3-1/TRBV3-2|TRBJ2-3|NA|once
CASSLGGTQYF
TGTGCCAGCAGCCTAGGGGGTACGCAGTATTTT
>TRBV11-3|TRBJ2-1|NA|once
CASSLRRFPGNEQFF
TGTGCCAGCAGCTTACGGCGGTTCCCAGGGAATGAGCAGTTCTTC
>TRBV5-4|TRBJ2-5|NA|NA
CASRKPGQGLLYF
TGTGCCAGCAGAAAGCCGGGACAAGGTCTTCTTTACTTC
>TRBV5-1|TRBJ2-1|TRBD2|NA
CASSTLANEQFF
TGCGCCAGCAGCACACTAGCGAATGAGCAGTTCTTC